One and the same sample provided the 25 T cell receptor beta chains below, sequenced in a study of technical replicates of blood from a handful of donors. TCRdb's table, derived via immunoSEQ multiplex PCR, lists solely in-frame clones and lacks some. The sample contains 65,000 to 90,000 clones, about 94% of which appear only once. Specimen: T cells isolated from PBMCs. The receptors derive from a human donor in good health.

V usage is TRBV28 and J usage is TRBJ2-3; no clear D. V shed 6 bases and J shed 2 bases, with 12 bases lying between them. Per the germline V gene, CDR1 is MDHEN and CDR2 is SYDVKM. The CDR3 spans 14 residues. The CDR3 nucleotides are TGTGCCAGCAGCCTACTACAACACACAGATACGCAGTATTTT. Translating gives CASSLLQHTDTQYF.

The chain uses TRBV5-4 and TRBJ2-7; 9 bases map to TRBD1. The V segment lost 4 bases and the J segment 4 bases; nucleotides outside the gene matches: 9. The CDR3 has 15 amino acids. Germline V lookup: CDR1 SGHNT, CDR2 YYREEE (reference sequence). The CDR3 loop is CASSKPGTGFYEQYF. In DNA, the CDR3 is TGTGCCAGCAGCAAACCCGGGACAGGGTTTTACGAGCAGTACTTC.

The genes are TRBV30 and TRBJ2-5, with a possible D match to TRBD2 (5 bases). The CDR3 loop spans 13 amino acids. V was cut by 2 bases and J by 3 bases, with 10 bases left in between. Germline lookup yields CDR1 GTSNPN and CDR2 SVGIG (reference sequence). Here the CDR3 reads CAWSRLGKETQYF. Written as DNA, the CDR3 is TGTGCCTGGAGTCGACTCGGGAAAGAGACCCAGTACTTC.

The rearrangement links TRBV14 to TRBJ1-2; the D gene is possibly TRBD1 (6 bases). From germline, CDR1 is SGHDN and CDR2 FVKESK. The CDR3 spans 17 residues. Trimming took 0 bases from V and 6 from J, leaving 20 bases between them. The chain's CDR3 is CASSQDFGGHIQDGYTF. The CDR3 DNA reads TGTGCCAGCAGCCAAGACTTTGGGGGACATATTCAAGATGGCTACACCTTC.

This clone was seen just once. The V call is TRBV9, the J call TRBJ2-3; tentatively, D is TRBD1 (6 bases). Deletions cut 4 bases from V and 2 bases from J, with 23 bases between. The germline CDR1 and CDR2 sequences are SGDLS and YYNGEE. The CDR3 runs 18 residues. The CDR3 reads CASSHSVVLGTNTDTQYF. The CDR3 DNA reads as TGTGCCAGCAGCCACTCCGTTGTTTTGGGGACAAACACAGATACGCAGTATTTT. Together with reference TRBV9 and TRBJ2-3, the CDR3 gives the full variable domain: DSGVTQTPKHLITATGQRVTLRCSPRSGDLSVYWYQQSLDQGLQFLIQYYNGEERAKGNILERFSAQQFPDLHSELNLSSLELGDSALYFCASSHSVVLGTNTDTQYFGPGTRLTVL.

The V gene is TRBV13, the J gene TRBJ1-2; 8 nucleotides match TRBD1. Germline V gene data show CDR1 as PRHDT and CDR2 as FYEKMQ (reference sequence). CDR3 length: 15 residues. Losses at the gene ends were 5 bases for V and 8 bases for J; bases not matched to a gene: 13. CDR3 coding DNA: TGTGCCAGCAGCCCCCCCGGGACAGGCACGATGGGCTACACCTTC. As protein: CASSPPGTGTMGYTF.

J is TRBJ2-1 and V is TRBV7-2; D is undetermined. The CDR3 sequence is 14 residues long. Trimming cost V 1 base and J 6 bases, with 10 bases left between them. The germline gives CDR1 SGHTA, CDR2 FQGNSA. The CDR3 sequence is CASSLESSLNEQFF. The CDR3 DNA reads TGTGCCAGCAGCTTAGAATCCTCCCTCAATGAGCAGTTCTTC.

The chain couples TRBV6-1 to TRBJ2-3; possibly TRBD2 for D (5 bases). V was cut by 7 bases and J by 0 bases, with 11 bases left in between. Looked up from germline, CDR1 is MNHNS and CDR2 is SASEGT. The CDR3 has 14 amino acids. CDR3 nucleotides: TGTGCCAGCAAGGCTAGCCCTAGCACAGATACGCAGTATTTT. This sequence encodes CASKASPSTDTQYF.

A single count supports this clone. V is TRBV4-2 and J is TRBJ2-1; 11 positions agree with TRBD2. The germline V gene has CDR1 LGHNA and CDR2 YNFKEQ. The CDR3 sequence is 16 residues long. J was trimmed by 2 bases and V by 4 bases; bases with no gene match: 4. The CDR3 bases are TGTGCCAGCAGCCCGGGGACTAGCGGTACCTACAATGAGCAGTTCTTC. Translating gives CASSPGTSGTYNEQFF.

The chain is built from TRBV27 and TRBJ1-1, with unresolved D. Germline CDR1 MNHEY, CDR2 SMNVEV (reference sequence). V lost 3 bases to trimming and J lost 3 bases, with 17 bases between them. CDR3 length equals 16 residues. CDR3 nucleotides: TGTGCCAGCAGTTTTTATCGGGGAATAAAGCACACTGAAGCTTTCTTT. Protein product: CASSFYRGIKHTEAFF.

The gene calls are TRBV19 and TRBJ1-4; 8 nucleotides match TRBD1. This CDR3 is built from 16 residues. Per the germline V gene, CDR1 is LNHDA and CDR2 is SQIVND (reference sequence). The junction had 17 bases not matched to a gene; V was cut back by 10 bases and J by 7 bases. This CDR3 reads CATSGQASNDGEKLFF. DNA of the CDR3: TGTGCCACTTCGGGACAGGCGTCTAATGACGGTGAAAAACTGTTTTTT. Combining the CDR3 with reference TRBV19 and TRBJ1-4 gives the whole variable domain DGGITQSPKYLFRKEGQNVTLSCEQNLNHDAMYWYRQDPGQGLRLIYYSQIVNDFQKGDIAEGYSVSREKKESFPLTVTSAQKNPTAFYLCATSGQASNDGEKLFFGSGTQLSVL.

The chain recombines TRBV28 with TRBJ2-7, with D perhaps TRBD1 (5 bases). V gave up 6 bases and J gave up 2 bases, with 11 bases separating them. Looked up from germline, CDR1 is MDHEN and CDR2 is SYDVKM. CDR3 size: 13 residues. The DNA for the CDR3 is TGTGCCAGCAGAGCGTCAGGGCCCTACGAGCAGTACTTC. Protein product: CASRASGPYEQYF.

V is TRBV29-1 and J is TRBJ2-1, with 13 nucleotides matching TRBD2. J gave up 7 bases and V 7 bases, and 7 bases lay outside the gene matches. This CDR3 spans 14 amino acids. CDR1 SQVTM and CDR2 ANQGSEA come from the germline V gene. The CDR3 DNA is TGCAGCGGATACGGGACTAGCGGGAAGAATGAGCAGTTCTTC. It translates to CSGYGTSGKNEQFF.

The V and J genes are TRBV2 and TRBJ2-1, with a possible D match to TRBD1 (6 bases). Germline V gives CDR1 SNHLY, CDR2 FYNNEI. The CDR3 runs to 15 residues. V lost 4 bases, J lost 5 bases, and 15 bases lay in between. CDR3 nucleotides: TGTGCCAGCAGTGTAAACAGGGCAGATAACAATGAGCAGTTCTTC. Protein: CASSVNRADNNEQFF.

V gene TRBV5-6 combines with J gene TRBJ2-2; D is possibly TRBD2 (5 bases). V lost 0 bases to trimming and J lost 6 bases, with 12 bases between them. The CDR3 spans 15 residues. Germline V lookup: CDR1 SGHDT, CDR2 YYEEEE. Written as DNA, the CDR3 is TGTGCCAGCAGCTTGGAACGGGAACGTTCCGGGGAGCTGTTTTTT. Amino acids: CASSLERERSGELFF.

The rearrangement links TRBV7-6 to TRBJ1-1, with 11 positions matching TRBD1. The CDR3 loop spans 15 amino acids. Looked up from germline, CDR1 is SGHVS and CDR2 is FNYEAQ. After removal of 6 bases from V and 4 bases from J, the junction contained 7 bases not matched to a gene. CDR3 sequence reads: CASRKGQGDTTEAFF. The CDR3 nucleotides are TGTGCCAGCAGAAAGGGACAGGGGGATACCACTGAAGCTTTCTTT.

CDR3 sequence reads: CASSYDRDQPQHF. In nucleotides, the CDR3 is TGCGCCAGCAGCTACGACAGGGACCAGCCCCAGCATTTT. This chain connects TRBV5-1 to TRBJ1-5; 7 nucleotides align to TRBD1. CDR3 length equals 13 residues. V lost 3 bases, J lost 7 bases, and 4 bases stayed unmatched. In germline, CDR1 is SGHRS, CDR2 YFSETQ.

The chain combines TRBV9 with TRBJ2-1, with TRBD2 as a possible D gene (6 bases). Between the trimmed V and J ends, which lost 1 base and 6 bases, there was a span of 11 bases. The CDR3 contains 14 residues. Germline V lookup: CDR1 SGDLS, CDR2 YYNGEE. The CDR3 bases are TGTGCCAGCAGCGTATCCGGGGGAGTCAATGAGCAGTTCTTC. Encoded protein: CASSVSGGVNEQFF.

CDR3 protein: CASKGQPIGQYEQYF. DNA for the CDR3: TGCGCCAGCAAGGGACAGCCGATAGGACAGTACGAGCAGTACTTC. The chain is built from TRBV5-1 and TRBJ2-7, with 7 bases aligning to TRBD1. The CDR3 runs to 15 residues. Germline V lookup: CDR1 SGHRS, CDR2 YFSETQ. The V and J ends lost 6 bases and 4 bases, in that order; junction bases with no gene match: 13.

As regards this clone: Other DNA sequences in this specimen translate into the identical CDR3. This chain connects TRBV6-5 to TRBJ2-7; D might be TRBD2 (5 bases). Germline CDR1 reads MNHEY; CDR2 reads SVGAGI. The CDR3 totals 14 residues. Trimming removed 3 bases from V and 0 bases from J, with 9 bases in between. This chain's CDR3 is CASSYGESSYEQYF. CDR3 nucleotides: TGTGCCAGCAGTTATGGGGAGAGCTCCTACGAGCAGTACTTC.

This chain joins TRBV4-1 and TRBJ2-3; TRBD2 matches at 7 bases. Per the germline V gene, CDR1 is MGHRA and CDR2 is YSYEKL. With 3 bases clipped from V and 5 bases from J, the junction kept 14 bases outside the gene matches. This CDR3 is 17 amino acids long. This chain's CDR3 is CASSQIPGAGVGDTQYF. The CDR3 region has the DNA TGCGCCAGCAGCCAGATTCCTGGGGCGGGAGTGGGAGATACGCAGTATTTT.

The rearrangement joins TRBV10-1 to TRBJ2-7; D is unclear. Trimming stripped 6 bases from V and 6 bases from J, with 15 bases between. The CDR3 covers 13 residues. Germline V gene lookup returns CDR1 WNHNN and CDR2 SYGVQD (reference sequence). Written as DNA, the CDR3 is TGCGCCAGCAGATCTGAAATGTCCAGCGAGCAGTACTTC. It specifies CASRSEMSSEQYF.

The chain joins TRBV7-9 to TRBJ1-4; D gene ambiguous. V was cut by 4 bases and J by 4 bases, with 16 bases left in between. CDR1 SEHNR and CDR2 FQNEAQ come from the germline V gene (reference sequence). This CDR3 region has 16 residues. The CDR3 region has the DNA TGTGCCAGCAGCTGGAGAGGGTTGGGAAATAATGAAAAACTGTTTTTT. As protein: CASSWRGLGNNEKLFF. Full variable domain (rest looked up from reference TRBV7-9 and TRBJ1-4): DTGVSQNPRHKITKRGQNVTFRCDPISEHNRLYWYRQTLGQGPEFLTYFQNEAQLEKSRLLSDRFSAERPKGSFSTLEIQRTEQGDSAMYLCASSWRGLGNNEKLFFGSGTQLSVL.

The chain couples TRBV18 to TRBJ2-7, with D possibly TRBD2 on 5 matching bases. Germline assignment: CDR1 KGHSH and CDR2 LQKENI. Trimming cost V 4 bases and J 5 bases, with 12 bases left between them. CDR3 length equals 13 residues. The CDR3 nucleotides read TGTGCCAGCTCACGCGGGCTCAACCACGAGCAGTACTTC. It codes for CASSRGLNHEQYF. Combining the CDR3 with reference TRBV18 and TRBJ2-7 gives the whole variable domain NAGVMQNPRHLVRRRGQEARLRCSPMKGHSHVYWYRQLPEEGLKFMVYLQKENIIDESGMPKERFSAEFPKEGPSILRIQQVVRGDSAAYFCASSRGLNHEQYFGPGTRLTVT.

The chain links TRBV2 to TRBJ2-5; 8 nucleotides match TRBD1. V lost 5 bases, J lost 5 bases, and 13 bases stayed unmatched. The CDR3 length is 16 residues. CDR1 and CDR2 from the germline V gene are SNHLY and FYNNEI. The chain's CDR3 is CASSSSGGPYMETQYF. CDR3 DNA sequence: TGTGCCAGCAGTTCCTCAGGGGGCCCGTATATGGAGACCCAGTACTTC.